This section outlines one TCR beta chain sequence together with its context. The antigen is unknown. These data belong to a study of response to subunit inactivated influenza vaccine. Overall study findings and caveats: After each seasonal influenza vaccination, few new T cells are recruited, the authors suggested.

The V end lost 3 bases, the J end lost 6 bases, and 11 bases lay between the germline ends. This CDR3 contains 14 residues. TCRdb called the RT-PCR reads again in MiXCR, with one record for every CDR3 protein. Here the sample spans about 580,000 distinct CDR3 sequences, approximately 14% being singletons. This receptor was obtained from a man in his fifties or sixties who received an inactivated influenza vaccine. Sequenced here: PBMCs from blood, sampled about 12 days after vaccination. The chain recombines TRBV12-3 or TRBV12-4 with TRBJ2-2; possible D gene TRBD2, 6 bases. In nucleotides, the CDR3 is TGTGCCAGCAGTTTTTTACTAGCCGCCGGGGAGCTGTTTTTT. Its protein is CASSFLLAAGELFF.